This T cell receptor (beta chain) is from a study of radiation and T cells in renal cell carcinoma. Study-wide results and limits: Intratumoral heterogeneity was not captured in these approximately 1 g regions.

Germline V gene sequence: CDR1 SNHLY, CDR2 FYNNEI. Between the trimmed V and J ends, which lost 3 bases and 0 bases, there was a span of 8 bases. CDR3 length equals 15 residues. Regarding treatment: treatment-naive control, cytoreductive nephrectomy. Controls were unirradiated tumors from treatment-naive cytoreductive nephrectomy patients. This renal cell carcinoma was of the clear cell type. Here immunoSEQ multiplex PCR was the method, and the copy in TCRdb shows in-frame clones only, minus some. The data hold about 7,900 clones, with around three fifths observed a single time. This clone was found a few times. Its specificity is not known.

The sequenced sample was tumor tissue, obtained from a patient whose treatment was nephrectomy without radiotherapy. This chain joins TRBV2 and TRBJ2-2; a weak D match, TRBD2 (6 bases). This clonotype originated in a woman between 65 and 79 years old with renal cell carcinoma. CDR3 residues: CASSETRPNTGELFF. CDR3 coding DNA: TGTGCCAGCAGTGAGACTAGGCCGAACACCGGGGAGCTGTTTTTT.